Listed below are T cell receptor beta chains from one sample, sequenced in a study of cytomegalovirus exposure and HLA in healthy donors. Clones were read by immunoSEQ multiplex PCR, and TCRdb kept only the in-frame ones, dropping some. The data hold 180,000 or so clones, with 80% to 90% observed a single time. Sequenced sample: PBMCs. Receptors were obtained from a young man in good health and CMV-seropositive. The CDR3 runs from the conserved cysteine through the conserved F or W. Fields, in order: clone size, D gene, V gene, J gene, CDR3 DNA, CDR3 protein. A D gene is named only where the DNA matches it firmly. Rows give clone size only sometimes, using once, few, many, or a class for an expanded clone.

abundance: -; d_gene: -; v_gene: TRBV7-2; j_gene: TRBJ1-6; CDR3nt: TGTGCCAGCAGCTCCTCAGGGATGGTATTTAATTCACCCCTCCACTTT; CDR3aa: CASSSSGMVFNSPLHF
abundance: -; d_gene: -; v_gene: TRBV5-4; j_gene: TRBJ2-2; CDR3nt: TGTGCCAGCAGCCCACGGGGTTCAGGAACCACCGGGGAGCTGTTTTTT; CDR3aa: CASSPRGSGTTGELFF
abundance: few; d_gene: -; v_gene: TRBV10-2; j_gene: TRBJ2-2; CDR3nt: TGCGCCAGCAGGTCGACAGAATACACCGGGGAGCTGTTTTTT; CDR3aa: CASRSTEYTGELFF
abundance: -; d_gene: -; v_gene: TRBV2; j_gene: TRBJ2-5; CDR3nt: TGTGCCAGCACTTCACTAAGCCGCCAAGAGACCCAGTACTTC; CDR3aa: CASTSLSRQETQYF
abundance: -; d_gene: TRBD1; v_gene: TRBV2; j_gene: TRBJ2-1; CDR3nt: TGTGCCAGCAGTGACAGGGGGGAGCAGTTCTTC; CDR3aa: CASSDRGEQFF
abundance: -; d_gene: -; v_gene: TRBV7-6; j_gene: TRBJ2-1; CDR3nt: TGTGCCAGCAGCTTATTAAACGCGGGGGCTGGTAGCGAGCAGTTCTTC; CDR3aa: CASSLLNAGAGSEQFF
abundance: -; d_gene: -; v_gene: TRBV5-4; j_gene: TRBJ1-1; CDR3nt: TGTGCCAGCAGCGTGAGTCGACAGTCAAGCACTGAAGCTTTCTTT; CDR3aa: CASSVSRQSSTEAFF
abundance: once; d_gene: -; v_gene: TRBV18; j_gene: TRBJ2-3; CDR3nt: TGTGCCAGCTCACCACCGGAGAGTTGGTCAGATACGCAGTATTTT; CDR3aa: CASSPPESWSDTQYF
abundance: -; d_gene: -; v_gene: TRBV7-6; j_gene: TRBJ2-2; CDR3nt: TGTGCCAGCAGCTTAGTGCGTTCCACCGGGGAGCTGTTTTTT; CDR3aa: CASSLVRSTGELFF
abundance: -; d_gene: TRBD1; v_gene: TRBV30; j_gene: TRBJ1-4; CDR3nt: TGTGCCTGGAGTCCTAAAAAACAGGGGGCTCGGGAAAAACTGTTTTTT; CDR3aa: CAWSPKKQGAREKLFF
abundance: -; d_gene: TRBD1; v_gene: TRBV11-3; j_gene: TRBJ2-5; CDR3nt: TGTGCCAGCAGCCCCAGACAGGGGAAGGGGACCCAAGAGACCCAGTACTTC; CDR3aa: CASSPRQGKGTQETQYF
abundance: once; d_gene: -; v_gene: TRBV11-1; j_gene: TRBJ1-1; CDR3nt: TGTGCCAGCAGCGGGGCGGGGTTGAACACTGAAGCTTTCTTT; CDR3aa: CASSGAGLNTEAFF
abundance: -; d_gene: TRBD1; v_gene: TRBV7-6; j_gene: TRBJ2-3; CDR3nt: TGTGCCAGCAGCTTGGACAGGGCCGCAGATACGCAGTATTTT; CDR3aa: CASSLDRAADTQYF
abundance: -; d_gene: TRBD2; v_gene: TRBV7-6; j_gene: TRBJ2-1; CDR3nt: TGTGCCAGCAGCTTAGGCGGCGGGGGGGGTGGTGAGCAGTTCTTC; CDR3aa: CASSLGGGGGGEQFF
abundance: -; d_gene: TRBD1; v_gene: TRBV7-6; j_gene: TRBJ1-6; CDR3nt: TGTGCCAGCAGCTTGGGGACAGGGACGGATTCACCCCTCCACTTT; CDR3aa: CASSLGTGTDSPLHF
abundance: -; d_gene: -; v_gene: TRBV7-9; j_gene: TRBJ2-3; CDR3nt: TGTGCCAGCAGCTCCCCGGGAAGCACAGATACGCAGTATTTT; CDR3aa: CASSSPGSTDTQYF
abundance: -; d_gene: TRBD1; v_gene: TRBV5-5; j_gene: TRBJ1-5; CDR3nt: TGTGCCAGCAGCTCAGGACAGGCCCAATTGGGGCCCCAGCATTTT; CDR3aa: CASSSGQAQLGPQHF
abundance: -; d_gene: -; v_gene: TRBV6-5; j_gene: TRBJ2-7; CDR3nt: TGTGCCAGCAGAAGACAGGCGGGCTACGAGCAGTACTTC; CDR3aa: CASRRQAGYEQYF
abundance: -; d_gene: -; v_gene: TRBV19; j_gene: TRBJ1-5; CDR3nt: TGTGCCAGTAGTCCGGGGTATCGGGAGTTTCAGCCCCAGCATTTT; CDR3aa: CASSPGYREFQPQHF
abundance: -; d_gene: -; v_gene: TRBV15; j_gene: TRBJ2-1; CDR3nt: TGTGCCACCAGAGACTGGCATGAGCAGTTCTTC; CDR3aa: CATRDWHEQFF
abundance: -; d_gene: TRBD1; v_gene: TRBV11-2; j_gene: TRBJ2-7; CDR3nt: TGTGCCAGCAGCTCCGATTACAGGGGTCCCTACGAGCAGTACTTC; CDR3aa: CASSSDYRGPYEQYF
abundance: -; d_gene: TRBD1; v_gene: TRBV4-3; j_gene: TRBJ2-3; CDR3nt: TGCGCCAGCAGCCAACGAACAGGGGTAGCTAGCACAGATACGCAGTATTTT; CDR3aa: CASSQRTGVASTDTQYF
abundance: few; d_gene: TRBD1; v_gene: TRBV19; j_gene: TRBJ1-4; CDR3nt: TGTGCCAGTAGTACAGACAGGGGGAATGAAAAACTGTTTTTT; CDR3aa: CASSTDRGNEKLFF
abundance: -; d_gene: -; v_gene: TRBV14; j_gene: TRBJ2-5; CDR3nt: TGTGCCAGCAGCCAAGAGGTTGGGGCCCCTCGAGAGACCCAGTACTTC; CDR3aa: CASSQEVGAPRETQYF
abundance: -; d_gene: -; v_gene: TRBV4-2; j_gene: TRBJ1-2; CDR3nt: TGTGCCAGCAGCCAAGATCGGGGGGTGGCTAACTATGGCTACACCTTC; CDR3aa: CASSQDRGVANYGYTF
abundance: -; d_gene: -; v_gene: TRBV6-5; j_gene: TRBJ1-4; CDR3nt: TGTGCCAGCAGTTACTCACAGGGAGGGGAGGAAAAACTGTTTTTT; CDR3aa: CASSYSQGGEEKLFF
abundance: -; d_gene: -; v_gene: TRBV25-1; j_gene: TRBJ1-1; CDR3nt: TGTGCCAGCAGTGAATTTCTGGCAGGGAACTTGGTCACTGAAGCTTTCTTT; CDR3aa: CASSEFLAGNLVTEAFF
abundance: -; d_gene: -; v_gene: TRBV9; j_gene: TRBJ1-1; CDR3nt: TGTGCCAGCAGCGTAAGGGCAGGGGCGAACACTGAAGCTTTCTTT; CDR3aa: CASSVRAGANTEAFF
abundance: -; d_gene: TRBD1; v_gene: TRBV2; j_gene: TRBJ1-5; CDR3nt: TGTGCCAGCGGACAGGTCAATCAGCCCCAGCATTTT; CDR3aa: CASGQVNQPQHF
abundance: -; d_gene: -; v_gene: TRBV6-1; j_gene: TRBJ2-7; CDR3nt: TGTGCCAGCACGGCCAGGGATTTTTACGAGCAGTACTTC; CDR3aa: CASTARDFYEQYF
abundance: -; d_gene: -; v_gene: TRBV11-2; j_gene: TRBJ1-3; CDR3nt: TGTGCCAGCAGCTTAGTGGGCCTCAGCTCTGGAAACACCATATATTTT; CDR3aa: CASSLVGLSSGNTIYF
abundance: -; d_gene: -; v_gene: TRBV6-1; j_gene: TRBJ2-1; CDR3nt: TGTGCCAGCAGTGAGGGTTGGGGCTCCTCGTCGCCAAATGAGCAGTTCTTC; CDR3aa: CASSEGWGSSSPNEQFF
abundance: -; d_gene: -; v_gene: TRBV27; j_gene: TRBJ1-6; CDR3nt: TGTGCCAGCAGTACGACAGCTTATAATTCACCCCTCCACTTT; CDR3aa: CASSTTAYNSPLHF
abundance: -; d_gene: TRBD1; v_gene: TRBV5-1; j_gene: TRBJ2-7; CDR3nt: TGCGCCAGCAGCTCTCCGGGACAGGGGACTTACGAGCAGTACTTC; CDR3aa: CASSSPGQGTYEQYF
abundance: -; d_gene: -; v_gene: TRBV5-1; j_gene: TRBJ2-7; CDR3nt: TGCGCCAGCAGACGGGAACAGGGCCTCTCCTACGAGCAGTACTTC; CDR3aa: CASRREQGLSYEQYF
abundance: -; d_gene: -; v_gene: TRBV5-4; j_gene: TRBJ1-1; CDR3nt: TGTGCCAGCAGCGGTCGAGGGAACACTGAAGCTTTCTTT; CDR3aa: CASSGRGNTEAFF
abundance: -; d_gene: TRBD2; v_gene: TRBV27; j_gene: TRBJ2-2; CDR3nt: TGTGCCAGCAGTTCGTCCGGGACTAGCACGCCCGGGGAGCTGTTTTTT; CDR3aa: CASSSSGTSTPGELFF
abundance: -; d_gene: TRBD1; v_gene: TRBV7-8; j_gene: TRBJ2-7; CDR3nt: TGTGCCAGCAGCTTAGGAATCAGGGGGCCCAACTCCTACGAGCAGTACTTC; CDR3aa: CASSLGIRGPNSYEQYF
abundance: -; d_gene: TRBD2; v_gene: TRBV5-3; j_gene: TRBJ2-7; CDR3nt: TGTGCCAGAAGCAACCATAGGGGAGGGTTGCGGTACGAGCAGTACTTC; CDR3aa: CARSNHRGGLRYEQYF
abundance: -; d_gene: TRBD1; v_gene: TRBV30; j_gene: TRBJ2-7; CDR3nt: TGTGCCTGGAGTCCGACAGGGGGCCCCCTCACGCAGTACTTC; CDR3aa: CAWSPTGGPLTQYF
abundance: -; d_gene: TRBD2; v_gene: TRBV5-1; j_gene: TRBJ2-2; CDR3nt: TGCGCCAGCAGCTTGACTTGGACTAGCTGGGACACCGGGGAGCTGTTTTTT; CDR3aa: CASSLTWTSWDTGELFF
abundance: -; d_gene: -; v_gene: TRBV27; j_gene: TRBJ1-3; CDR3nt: TGTGCCAGCCGGACAGCCTCTGGAAACACCATATATTTT; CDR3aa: CASRTASGNTIYF
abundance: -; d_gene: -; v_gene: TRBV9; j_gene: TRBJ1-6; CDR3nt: TGTGCCAGCAGCGCCCCAGGCCCAGGGGATAATTCACCCCTCCACTTT; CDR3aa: CASSAPGPGDNSPLHF
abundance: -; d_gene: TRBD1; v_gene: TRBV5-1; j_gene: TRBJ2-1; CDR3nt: TGCGCCAGCAGCTTGGGACTGGACAGGGCCTACAATGAGCAGTTCTTC; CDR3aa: CASSLGLDRAYNEQFF
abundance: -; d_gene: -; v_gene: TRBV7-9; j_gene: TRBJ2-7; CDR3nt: TGTGCCAGCAGCCCCATTGTTGGGAGTCCCTACGAGCAGTACTTC; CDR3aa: CASSPIVGSPYEQYF
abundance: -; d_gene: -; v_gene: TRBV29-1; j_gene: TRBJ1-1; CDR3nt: TGCAGCGTTACGGCAGGTTGGGGCATGAACACTGAAGCTTTCTTT; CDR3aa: CSVTAGWGMNTEAFF
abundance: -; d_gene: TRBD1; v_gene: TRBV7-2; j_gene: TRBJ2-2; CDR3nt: TGTGCCAGCAGCTCATTACAGGGGAAGAACACCGGGGAGCTGTTTTTT; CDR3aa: CASSSLQGKNTGELFF